These 10 T cell receptor beta chains were all obtained from the same sample, sequenced in a study of T cell changes during pregnancy in multiple sclerosis. Repertoires were generated with immunoSEQ multiplex PCR, while TCRdb's copy carries only in-frame clones and drops some. The profile shows approximately 48,000 clones, 94% of them singletons. Sequencing used CD4+ T cells from peripheral blood mononuclear cells, obtained in the second trimester of pregnancy. All receptors derive from a female donor with multiple sclerosis, enrolled in a pregnancy study.

J is TRBJ1-2 and V is TRBV15; D is perhaps TRBD1 (6 bases). V lost 6 bases to trimming and J lost 0 bases, with 11 bases between them. Germline V gene lookup returns CDR1 LNHNV and CDR2 YYDKDF (reference sequence). CDR3 length: 14 amino acids. The CDR3 loop reads CATRQGIPNYGYTF. The CDR3 coding sequence is TGTGCCACCAGGCAGGGGATTCCTAACTATGGCTACACCTTC.

V is TRBV6-1 and J is TRBJ2-7, with D possibly TRBD1 on 5 matching bases. The CDR3 runs to 15 residues. CDR1 is MNHNS and CDR2 is SASEGT in the germline V gene. The V end lost 0 bases, the J end lost 6 bases, and 15 bases lay between the germline ends. CDR3 residues: CASSEAGWGKPEQYF. In DNA, the CDR3 is TGTGCCAGCAGTGAAGCAGGATGGGGCAAACCCGAGCAGTACTTC.

This clone came up once. V gene TRBV7-2 combines with J gene TRBJ2-7; D perhaps matches TRBD1 (6 bases). The CDR3 runs to 16 residues. Trimming shortened V by 1 base and J by 1 base, and 14 bases separated the two germline ends. Germline CDR1 reads SGHTA; CDR2 reads FQGNSA. As DNA, the CDR3 is TGTGCCAGCAGCTTAGTCGGGCGACAGGTATCCTACGAGCAGTACTTC. Translation: CASSLVGRQVSYEQYF.

CDR3 region: CASSAIAGAGEQFF. CDR3 coding DNA: TGTGCCAGTTCTGCGATAGCGGGGGCGGGTGAGCAGTTCTTC. J is TRBJ2-1 and V is TRBV7-3; 9 bases map to TRBD2. With 9 bases clipped from V and 9 bases from J, the junction kept 12 bases outside the gene matches. In germline, CDR1 is SGHTA, CDR2 FQGTGA. The CDR3 is made up of 14 amino acids.

In DNA form, the CDR3 reads TGTGCCATCAGGGGGACAGGGTCCCTGAACACTGAAGCTTTCTTT. It specifies CAIRGTGSLNTEAFF. This sequence joins TRBV10-3 and TRBJ1-1; 9 bases line up with TRBD1. The CDR3 is 15 residues long. With V trimmed by 6 bases and J by 0 bases, 5 bases remained unmatched. The V gene's germline CDR1 is ENHRY and CDR2 SYGVKD.

This chain links TRBV29-1 with TRBJ2-1, with 9 positions matching TRBD1. Losses at the gene ends were 7 bases for V and 3 bases for J; bases not matched to a gene: 7. Germline lookup yields CDR1 SQVTM and CDR2 ANQGSEA. The CDR3 has 14 residues. DNA for the CDR3: TGCAGCGCCCTGGGACAGGGCGTCTACAATGAGCAGTTCTTC. This codes for CSALGQGVYNEQFF.

The chain uses TRBV6-5 and TRBJ2-7; 7 nucleotides agree with TRBD1. The CDR3 covers 13 residues. Germline CDR1 and CDR2: MNHEY and SVGAGI. V shed 7 bases and J 6 bases; nucleotides not matched to a gene: 9. The CDR3 DNA sequence: TGTGCCAGCACTTGGAGACAGGGTGGCGAGCAGTACTTC. Translating gives CASTWRQGGEQYF.

The gene calls are TRBV19 and TRBJ2-2, with D possibly TRBD2 on 5 matching bases. This CDR3 is built from 14 residues. Germline CDR1 LNHDA, CDR2 SQIVND (reference sequence). Trimming removed 5 bases at V and 1 base at J, with 8 bases between. CDR3 amino acids: CASSGRGNTGELFF. The CDR3 region has the DNA TGTGCCAGTAGTGGCCGGGGGAACACCGGGGAGCTGTTTTTT.

The V gene is TRBV5-6, the J gene TRBJ1-1; 8 nucleotides match TRBD1. Germline values: CDR1 SGHDT, CDR2 YYEEEE. Trimming cost V 2 bases and J 5 bases; bases outside gene matches: 5. This CDR3 comprises 14 residues. The CDR3 bases are TGTGCCAGCAGCTTAGGGACAGGAGGTACTGAAGCTTTCTTT. It translates to CASSLGTGGTEAFF.

This clone was found once. V and J are TRBV21-1 and TRBJ1-5; the table names TRBD1, a call not compared with the DNA. TRBV21-1 is marked as a pseudogene. The CDR3 consists of 15 residues. CDR3 protein: CASSSPGHPNQPQHF. The DNA for the CDR3 is TGTGCCAGCAGCTCCCCGGGACACCCCAATCAGCCCCAGCATTTT.